The clone carrying this T cell receptor (beta chain) is medium-sized (0.01 to 0.1%) by share. These data originate in a study of T cell changes during pregnancy in multiple sclerosis. Method: immunoSEQ multiplex PCR; TCRdb's copy keeps in-frame clones and lacks some. The sample has tens of thousands of clones, 93% seen once; the top ten hold roughly 2.6%. Unmatched junction bases numbered 7, after V lost 6 bases and J lost 3 bases. Per germline, CDR1 MDHEN and CDR2 SYDVKM. The CDR3 is 14 residues long. This clonotype was obtained from a female donor with multiple sclerosis, enrolled in a pregnancy study. This specimen consisted of CD8+ T cells from peripheral blood mononuclear cells, obtained in the third trimester of pregnancy. V gene TRBV28 combines with J gene TRBJ2-7, with 8 positions matching TRBD1. CDR3 in DNA: TGTGCCAGCAGCATCGACAGGGGTAACTACGAGCAGTACTTC. It yields the protein CASSIDRGNYEQYF. The full variable domain, its missing parts supplied by reference TRBV28 and TRBJ2-7, is DVKVTQSSRYLVKRTGEKVFLECVQDMDHENMFWYRQDPGLGLRLIYFSYDVKMKEKGDIPEGYSVSREKKERFSLILESASTNQTSMYLCASSIDRGNYEQYFGPGTRLTVT.